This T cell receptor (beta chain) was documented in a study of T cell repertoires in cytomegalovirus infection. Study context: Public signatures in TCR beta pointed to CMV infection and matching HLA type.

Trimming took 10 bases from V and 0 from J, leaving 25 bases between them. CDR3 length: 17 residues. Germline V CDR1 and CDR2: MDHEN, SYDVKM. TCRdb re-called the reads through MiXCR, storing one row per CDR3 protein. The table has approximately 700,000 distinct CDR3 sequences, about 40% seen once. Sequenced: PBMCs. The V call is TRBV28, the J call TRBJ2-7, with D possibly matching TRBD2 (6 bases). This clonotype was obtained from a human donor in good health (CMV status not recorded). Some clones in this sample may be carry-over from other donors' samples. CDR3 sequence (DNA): TGTGCCACAAGCGCATGGGGAAGGCGGGGAAGCTCCTACGAGCAGTACTTC. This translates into CATSAWGRRGSSYEQYF.